This T cell receptor (beta chain) comes out of a study of Ad26.COV2.S vaccination and SARS-CoV-2 variants. TCRdb's copy holds only in-frame clones and misses some; the assay was immunoSEQ multiplex PCR. This sample carries 380,000 or so clones, approximately 86% of them seen once, and the ten largest clones take approximately 11%. The treatment here: some 20 received Ad26.COV2.S at low or high dose, single or two shots; several received placebo; per-sample allocation not given. Material that was analyzed had been drawn on day 63 after the first vaccine or placebo injection. This receptor was taken from a person aged 18-65 years who received the Ad26.COV2.S COVID-19 vaccine or a placebo. Material: peripheral blood, obtained in a trial of Ad26.COV2.S vaccine versus placebo.

Written as DNA, the CDR3 is TGTGCCAGCAGTGAAGAGCGGCAGGGGACCAAAAACATTCAGTACTTC. Protein sequence: CASSEERQGTKNIQYF. This chain joins TRBV6-1 and TRBJ2-4, with D perhaps matching TRBD1 (6 bases). Germline CDR1 is MNHNS and CDR2 is SASEGT. Trimming shortened V by 1 base and J by 2 bases, and 12 bases separated the two germline ends. CDR3 length equals 16 residues.